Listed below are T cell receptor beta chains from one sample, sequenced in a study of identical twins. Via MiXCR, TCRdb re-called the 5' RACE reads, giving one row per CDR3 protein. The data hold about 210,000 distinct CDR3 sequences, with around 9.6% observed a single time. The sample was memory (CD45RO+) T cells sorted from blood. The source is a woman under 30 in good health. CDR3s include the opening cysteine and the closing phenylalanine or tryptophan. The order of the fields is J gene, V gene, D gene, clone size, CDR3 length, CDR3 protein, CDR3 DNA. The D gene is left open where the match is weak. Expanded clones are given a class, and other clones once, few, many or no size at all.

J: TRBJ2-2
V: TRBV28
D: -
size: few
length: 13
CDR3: CASSLTATGELFF
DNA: TGTGCCAGCAGCCTGACAGCAACCGGGGAGCTGTTTTTT

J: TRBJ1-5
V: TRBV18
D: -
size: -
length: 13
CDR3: CASSTQGNQPQHF
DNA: TGTGCCAGCTCCACCCAGGGCAATCAGCCCCAGCATTTT

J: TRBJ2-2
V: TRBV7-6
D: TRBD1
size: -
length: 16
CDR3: CASSLWTGSDTGELFF
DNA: TGTGCCAGCAGCTTATGGACAGGGTCGGACACCGGGGAGCTGTTTTTT

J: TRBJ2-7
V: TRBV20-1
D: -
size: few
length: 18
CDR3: CSASAPSGEGVASYEQYF
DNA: TGCAGTGCTAGTGCACCTTCAGGGGAGGGGGTGGCGAGCTACGAGCAGTACTTC

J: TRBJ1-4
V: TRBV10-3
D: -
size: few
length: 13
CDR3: CAISNSDNEKLFF
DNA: TGTGCCATTTCAAACAGCGATAATGAAAAACTGTTTTTT

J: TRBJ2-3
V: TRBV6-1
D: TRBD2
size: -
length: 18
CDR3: CASNRLAGGPLGTDTQYF
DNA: TGTGCCAGCAACCGACTAGCGGGAGGGCCTCTGGGCACAGATACGCAGTATTTT

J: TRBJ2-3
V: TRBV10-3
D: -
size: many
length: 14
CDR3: CAISGLARTDTQYF
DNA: TGTGCCATCAGCGGACTGGCTCGCACAGATACGCAGTATTTT

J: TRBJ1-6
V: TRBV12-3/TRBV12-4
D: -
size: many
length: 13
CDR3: CASSFGGGSPLHF
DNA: TGTGCCAGCAGTTTTGGTGGGGGATCACCCCTCCACTTT

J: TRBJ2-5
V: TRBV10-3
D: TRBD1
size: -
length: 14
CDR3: CAISAPDRGETQYF
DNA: TGTGCCATCAGTGCGCCGGACAGGGGAGAGACCCAGTACTTC

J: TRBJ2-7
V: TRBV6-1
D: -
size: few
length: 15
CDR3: CASSDGAATTYEQYF
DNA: TGTGCCAGCAGTGACGGTGCGGCTACTACCTACGAGCAGTACTTC

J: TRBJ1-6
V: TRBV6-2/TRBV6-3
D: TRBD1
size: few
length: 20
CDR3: CASSYSAGQGLSSYNSPLHF
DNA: TGTGCCAGCAGTTATTCGGCGGGACAGGGGTTAAGCTCCTATAATTCACCCCTCCACTTT

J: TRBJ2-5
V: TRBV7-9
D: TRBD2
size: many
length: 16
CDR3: CASSLWGGRAEETQYF
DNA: TGTGCCAGCAGCTTATGGGGCGGGAGGGCAGAAGAGACCCAGTACTTC

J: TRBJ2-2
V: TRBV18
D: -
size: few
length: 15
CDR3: CASSLSRAPTGELFF
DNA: TGTGCCAGCTCACTTTCAAGGGCGCCAACCGGGGAGCTGTTTTTT

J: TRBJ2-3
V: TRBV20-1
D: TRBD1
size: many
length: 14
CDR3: CSASRGQLTDTQYF
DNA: TGCAGTGCTAGTCGGGGACAGCTCACAGATACGCAGTATTTT

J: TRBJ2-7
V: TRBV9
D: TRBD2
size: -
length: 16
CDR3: CASSPLFGSGRHEQYF
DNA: TGTGCCAGCAGCCCCCTCTTTGGTAGCGGGAGACACGAGCAGTACTTC

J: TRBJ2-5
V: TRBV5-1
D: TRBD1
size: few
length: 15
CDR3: CASKGFPGQQETQYF
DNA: TGCGCCAGCAAGGGATTTCCGGGACAGCAAGAGACCCAGTACTTC

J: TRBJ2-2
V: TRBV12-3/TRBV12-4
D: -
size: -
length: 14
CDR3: CASSRPDTTGELFF
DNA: TGTGCCAGCAGCAGACCCGACACGACCGGGGAGCTGTTTTTT

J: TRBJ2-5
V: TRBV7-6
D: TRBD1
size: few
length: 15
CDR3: CASSFGGQGQETQYF
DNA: TGTGCCAGCAGCTTTGGGGGACAGGGCCAAGAGACCCAGTACTTC

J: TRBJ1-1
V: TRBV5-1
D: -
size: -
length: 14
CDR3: CASSPAGSYTEAFF
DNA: TGCGCCAGCAGCCCTGCCGGATCGTACACTGAAGCTTTCTTT

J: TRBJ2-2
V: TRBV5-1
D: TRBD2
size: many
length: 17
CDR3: CASSLVTVAGAGGELFF
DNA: TGCGCCAGCAGCTTAGTCACGGTAGCGGGAGCCGGCGGGGAGCTGTTTTTT

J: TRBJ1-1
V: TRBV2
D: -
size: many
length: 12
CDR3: CASSAADTEAFF
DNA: TGTGCCAGCAGCGCCGCAGACACTGAAGCTTTCTTT

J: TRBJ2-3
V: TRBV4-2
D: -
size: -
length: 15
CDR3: CASSQDQRSTDTQYF
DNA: TGTGCCAGCAGCCAAGACCAACGAAGCACAGATACGCAGTATTTT

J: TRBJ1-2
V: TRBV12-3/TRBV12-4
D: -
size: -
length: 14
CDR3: CASSHLTGGYGYTF
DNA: TGTGCCAGCAGCCACCTTACCGGGGGCTATGGCTACACCTTC